These 32 T cell receptor beta chains were all obtained from the same sample, sequenced in a study of blood T cells in healthy people across ages. A second PCR, run for roughly 7 to 11 cycles, used a sample-barcoded 5' primer plus a J-beta primer mix. MiXCR, run by TCRdb on the 5' RACE reads, gives a single entry per CDR3 protein. The profile shows hundreds of thousands of distinct CDR3 sequences, under 35% of them singletons. Specimen: blood. These receptor sequences come from a woman over 75 in good health.

Note on this clonotype: A much larger clonotype is one base distant, so this may be a read error. The chain uses TRBV24-1 and TRBJ2-1; 7 nucleotides align to TRBD1. The CDR3 sequence is 16 residues long. Germline V gene data show CDR1 as KGHDR and CDR2 as SFDVKD. CDR3 DNA: TGTGCCACCGGTGATTCTGGGGTAAACAGGGGAGCTGAGCAGTTCTTC. Protein: CATGDSGVNRGAEQFF.

This sequence joins TRBV29-1 and TRBJ2-4; 9 bases are shared with TRBD1. With the DNA end fitting TRBJ2-7 better, the J assignment may be wrong. This CDR3 contains 15 residues. Germline V gene sequence: CDR1 SQVTM, CDR2 ANQGSEA. CDR3 residues: CSVETGGQGRYEQYF. The CDR3, as DNA: TGCAGCGTTGAGACAGGGGGTCAAGGTCGCTACGAGCAGTACTTC.

As to this clonotype: Mismatch with germline at one junction end may stem from a read error. The chain employs TRBV12-3 or TRBV12-4 and TRBJ2-3; 8 bases align to TRBD1. CDR3 length: 15 amino acids. Written as DNA, the CDR3 is TGTGCCAGCAGTTTGGGGGGACAGGTCACAGATGCGCAGTATTTC. This codes for CASSLGGQVTDAQYF.

This clonotype was detected only a few times. This chain joins TRBV12-3 or TRBV12-4 and TRBJ1-1; D may be TRBD1 (6 bases). Trimming removed 2 bases at V and 4 bases at J, with 14 bases between. The CDR3 extends over 15 amino acids. CDR3 region: CASSLRGIVGTEAFF. CDR3 DNA sequence: TGTGCCAGCAGTTTAAGGGGGATAGTGGGCACTGAAGCTTTCTTT.

This clonotype occurred many times. The chain combines TRBV11-2 with TRBJ2-7; 11 positions agree with TRBD1. Germline CDR1 SGHAT, CDR2 FQNNGV. The CDR3 has 15 residues. The junction had 8 bases not matched to a gene; V was cut back by 6 bases and J by 4 bases. This CDR3 is CASSSPRDRGYEQYF. DNA of the CDR3: TGTGCCAGCAGTTCGCCCCGGGACAGGGGGTACGAGCAGTACTTC.

This clonotype came up many times. The V and J genes are TRBV7-2 and TRBJ1-2; D uncertain. Germline assignment: CDR1 SGHTA and CDR2 FQGNSA. This CDR3 comprises 15 residues. Trimming shortened V by 5 bases and J by 4 bases, and 17 bases separated the two germline ends. The CDR3, as DNA: TGTGCCAGCAGCGACGCTTTCGGGAGCCCCTATGGCTACACCTTC. Its protein product is CASSDAFGSPYGYTF. Drawing the rest from reference TRBV7-2 and TRBJ1-2, the complete variable domain is GAGVSQSPSNKVTEKGKDVELRCDPISGHTALYWYRQSLGQGLEFLIYFQGNSAPDKSGLPSDRFSAERTGGSVSTLTIQRTQQEDSAVYLCASSDAFGSPYGYTFGSGTRLTVV.

The sample holds many counts of this clonotype. This chain links TRBV10-3 with TRBJ2-7, with D possibly being TRBD2 (5 bases). The germline CDR1 and CDR2 sequences are ENHRY and SYGVKD. This CDR3 spans 15 amino acids. V lost 2 bases, J lost 2 bases, and 13 bases lay in between. CDR3 DNA: TGTGCCATCAGTGAGGGACCGGGGAGTGCCTACGAGCAGTACTTC. It encodes CAISEGPGSAYEQYF.

The V and J genes are TRBV5-1 and TRBJ2-7; perhaps D is TRBD1 or TRBD2 (7 bases each). Trimming left V 0 bases short and J 10 bases short, with 14 bases between. This CDR3 region has 13 residues. CDR1 and CDR2 (germline): SGHRS, YFSETQ. Here the CDR3 reads CASSLAGGEAQYF. CDR3 DNA sequence: TGCGCCAGCAGCTTGGCAGGGGGGGAGGCCCAGTACTTC.

For this clonotype: Just one base apart from a much larger clone, this may be a read error. This sequence joins TRBV20-1 and TRBJ2-1; 10 bases match TRBD2. CDR1 and CDR2 (germline): DFQATT, SNEGSKA (reference sequence). The ends lost 7 bases at V and 8 bases at J; junction bases unmatched: 11. The CDR3 has 14 amino acids. CDR3 bases: TGCAGTGTTAGGATTAGCGGGGGGATATATGAGCAGTTCTTC. Translation gives CSVRISGGIYEQFF.

Only a few counts were recorded for this clonotype. Being one base from a much bigger clone, this may be a read error. The CDR3 reads CASNRQGGSYEQYF. In DNA form, the CDR3 reads TGTGCCAGCAATCGACAGGGGGGCTCCTACGAGCAGTACTTC. The rearrangement joins TRBV12-3 or TRBV12-4 to TRBJ2-7; 9 bases are shared with TRBD1. The CDR3 consists of 14 residues. V lost 7 bases to trimming and J lost 0 bases; unmatched junction nucleotides: 4.

This clonotype was seen more than once but under ten times. The rearrangement joins TRBV7-2 to TRBJ1-4, with 10 bases lining up with TRBD1. The germline V gene encodes CDR1 SGHTA and CDR2 FQGNSA. The CDR3 is 15 amino acids. V dropped 6 bases and J dropped 4; count of bases not matched to a gene: 5. DNA for the CDR3: TGTGCCAGCAGGTGGACAGGGGGTGGTAATGAAAAACTGTTTTTT. Amino acid sequence: CASRWTGGGNEKLFF.

Comments on this clonotype: This may come from a read error, since a much larger clone is one base off. The V gene is TRBV5-6, the J gene TRBJ2-7; D possibly corresponds to TRBD1 (6 bases). CDR3 length: 12 amino acids. Trimming removed 7 bases at V and 7 bases at J, with 15 bases between. The V gene's germline CDR1 is SGHDT and CDR2 YYEEEE. The CDR3 loop reads CASVKGDNEQYF. In nucleotides, the CDR3 is TGTGCCAGCGTAAAAGGGGACAATGAGCAGTACTTC.

This clonotype was recorded many times. V usage is TRBV21-1 and J usage is TRBJ2-7. TRBV21-1 is recorded as a pseudogene. The CDR3 is 15 residues long. The DNA for the CDR3 is TGTGCCAGCAGCAAAGTTGAAAGTGCCTCCTACGAGCAGTACTTC. It specifies CASSKVESASYEQYF.

At least ten counts were recorded for this clonotype. The rearrangement links TRBV24-1 to TRBJ2-3, with D maybe TRBD2 (6 bases). The V and J ends lost 0 bases and 12 bases respectively, with 12 bases between them. Per the germline V gene, CDR1 is KGHDR and CDR2 is SFDVKD. CDR3 length: 13 residues. As DNA, the CDR3 is TGTGCCACCAGTGATTTGACTACCGGGAGACAGTATTTT. As protein: CATSDLTTGRQYF.

In its sample, this clonotype was seen many times. The rearrangement joins TRBV7-9 to TRBJ2-6; D could derive from TRBD1 or TRBD2 (5 bases each). The CDR3 contains 16 residues. Germline V gene lookup returns CDR1 SEHNR and CDR2 FQNEAQ (reference sequence). Trimming took 3 bases from V and 0 from J, leaving 9 bases between them. The CDR3 coding sequence is TGTGCCAGCAGCTTGGGGACCCCCTCTGGGGCCAACGTCCTGACTTTC. Residues: CASSLGTPSGANVLTF.

The chain couples TRBV20-1 to TRBJ1-3; 9 bases are shared with TRBD1. The CDR3 is 19 amino acids. Trimming at V came to 0 bases and at J to 3 bases, leaving 15 bases not matched to a gene. Germline loops: CDR1 DFQATT, CDR2 SNEGSKA (reference sequence). Written as DNA, the CDR3 is TGCAGTGCTAGAGATCGGTACAGGGGGCTTCATTCAGGTGGAAACACCATATATTTT. This codes for CSARDRYRGLHSGGNTIYF.

This clonotype occurred many times. The V and J genes are TRBV12-3 or TRBV12-4 and TRBJ1-2; D is uncertain. V dropped 5 bases and J dropped 8 bases, with 12 bases sitting between them. CDR3 size: 12 residues. The CDR3 DNA sequence: TGTGCCAGCAGTAAGGAAGGTTGGGGCTACACCTTC. Translating it yields CASSKEGWGYTF.

The table lists this clonotype with a count of one. The CDR3 region has the DNA TGTGCCAGCAGTTCCCCACCCGGTCATACGCAGTATTTT. It encodes CASSSPPGHTQYF. The genes are TRBV7-9 and TRBJ2-3; no clear D gene. This CDR3 is built from 13 residues. V dropped 6 bases and J dropped 7 bases, with 14 bases sitting between them. Looked up from germline, CDR1 is SEHNR and CDR2 is FQNEAQ (reference sequence).

This clonotype has more than one count but fewer than ten. The chain is built from TRBV7-2 and TRBJ2-4, with D perhaps TRBD1 (6 bases). Trimming removed 4 bases at V and 0 bases at J, with 10 bases between. Per germline, CDR1 SGHTA and CDR2 FQGNSA. This CDR3 spans 15 amino acids. Here the CDR3 reads CASSSGELAKNIQYF. CDR3 sequence (DNA): TGTGCCAGCAGCTCAGGGGAATTAGCCAAAAACATTCAGTACTTC.

Regarding this clonotype: Being one base from a much bigger clone, this may be a read error. The rearrangement links TRBV2 to TRBJ1-2; 7 bases are a match to TRBD1. Looked up from germline, CDR1 is SNHLY and CDR2 is FYNNEI. This CDR3 contains 13 residues. V dropped 4 bases and J dropped 4; count of bases not matched to a gene: 3. The CDR3 DNA is TGTGCCAGCAGTGCGGACAGGCGCTATGGCTACACCTTC. Encoded protein: CASSADRRYGYTF.

This clonotype was recorded at least ten times. The V gene is TRBV20-1, the J gene TRBJ1-2; 7 positions agree with TRBD1. J was trimmed by 0 bases and V by 2 bases; bases with no gene match: 9. The CDR3 covers 16 residues. Germline V CDR1 and CDR2: DFQATT, SNEGSKA (reference sequence). This CDR3 reads CSARKNRGSANYGYTF. In nucleotides, the CDR3 is TGCAGTGCTAGAAAAAACAGGGGATCGGCTAACTATGGCTACACCTTC.

This clonotype occurred many times. This chain connects TRBV20-1 to TRBJ1-1, with TRBD1 matching 7 bases. CDR1 and CDR2 (germline): DFQATT, SNEGSKA (reference sequence). The CDR3 covers 15 residues. Losses at the gene ends were 3 bases for V and 4 bases for J; bases not matched to a gene: 11. The CDR3 coding sequence is TGCAGTGCTAGGACCCCTGGCAGGGGGGGCACTGAAGCTTTCTTT. This codes for CSARTPGRGGTEAFF.

Comments on this clonotype: With a much larger clone just one base away, this may be a read error. Here the CDR3 omits its conserved ending phenylalanine or tryptophan, so a read error is the likely source. The chain combines TRBV5-1 with TRBJ2-3; tentatively, D is TRBD2 (5 bases). The germline CDR1 and CDR2 sequences are SGHRS and YFSETQ. The CDR3 loop spans 13 amino acids. The germline V and J ends were trimmed by 4 bases and 3 bases, with 9 bases remaining between them. The CDR3 sequence is CASSTGLTDTQYL. The CDR3 DNA reads as TGCGCCAGCAGCACGGGGTTAACAGATACGCAGTATTTG.

The chain has TRBV12-3 or TRBV12-4 and TRBJ2-1; the match to TRBD1 covers 8 bases. The junction had 3 bases not matched to a gene; V was cut back by 2 bases and J by 6 bases. This CDR3 spans 14 amino acids. Here the CDR3 DNA reads TGTGCCAGCAGTTTACGGACAGGGCCCAATGAGCAGTTCTTC. It translates to CASSLRTGPNEQFF.

The chain uses TRBV24-1 and TRBJ2-2, with 9 positions matching TRBD1. In germline, CDR1 is KGHDR, CDR2 SFDVKD. Losses at the gene ends were 3 bases for V and 2 bases for J; bases not matched to a gene: 12. The CDR3 spans 19 residues. CDR3 nucleotide sequence: TGTGCCACCAGTGATGAAACAGGGGGCGCATTTCTCAACACCGGGGAGCTGTTTTTT. Translation gives CATSDETGGAFLNTGELFF.

This clonotype came up once. Its ends do not fully match the called genes, so a read error is possible. V and J are TRBV7-2 and TRBJ2-5, with 8 bases identical to TRBD2. The J call is uncertain, as TRBJ2-7 better fits the DNA end. This CDR3 comprises 16 residues. Germline-derived CDR1 and CDR2 are SGHTA and FQGNSA. The DNA for the CDR3 is TGCGCCAGCAGCTTAGTGGCTAGCGGGCTTACCTACGAGCAGTACTTC. Translation gives CASSLVASGLTYEQYF.

This clonotype was observed many times. The genes are TRBV21-1 and TRBJ2-7; no DNA check was done on the table's D call, TRBD2. TRBV21-1 is a pseudogene. CDR3 length equals 13 residues. The CDR3 sequence is CASTQTSGHEQYF. CDR3 nucleotide sequence: TGTGCCAGCACCCAGACTAGCGGGCACGAGCAGTACTTC.

This chain connects TRBV12-3 or TRBV12-4 to TRBJ2-7; TRBD1 matches 7 bases. V lost 2 bases, J lost 2 bases, and 3 bases stayed unmatched. This CDR3 has 14 residues. CDR3 in amino acids: CASSLWDSTYEQYF. The CDR3, as DNA: TGTGCCAGCAGTTTATGGGACAGTACCTACGAGCAGTACTTC.

The V gene is TRBV7-2, the J gene TRBJ2-7, with D possibly TRBD2 on 7 matching bases. CDR1 SGHTA and CDR2 FQGNSA come from the germline V gene. Between the trimmed V and J ends, which lost 1 base and 1 base, there was a span of 14 bases. The CDR3 extends over 16 amino acids. CDR3 region: CASSLEGGGPSYEQYF. The CDR3 nucleotides read TGTGCCAGCAGCTTAGAGGGGGGGGGGCCATCCTACGAGCAGTACTTC. Full variable domain (rest looked up from reference TRBV7-2 and TRBJ2-7): GAGVSQSPSNKVTEKGKDVELRCDPISGHTALYWYRQSLGQGLEFLIYFQGNSAPDKSGLPSDRFSAERTGGSVSTLTIQRTQQEDSAVYLCASSLEGGGPSYEQYFGPGTRLTVT.

This clonotype has more than one count but fewer than ten. CDR3 in amino acids: CASSFIANTGELFF. In nucleotides, the CDR3 is TGTGCCAGCAGTTTTATAGCGAACACCGGGGAGCTGTTTTTT. The V and J genes are TRBV27 and TRBJ2-2; D not resolved. CDR1 is MNHEY, CDR2 SMNVEV, per germline (reference sequence). The CDR3 runs 14 residues. The ends were cut back, 3 bases at V and 0 bases at J, with 5 bases in the middle.

The chain has TRBV19 and TRBJ1-1; D ambiguous. Trimming took off 3 bases at V and 0 bases at J, with 8 bases between the two ends. Germline CDR1 and CDR2: LNHDA and SQIVND (reference sequence). This CDR3 spans 14 amino acids. The DNA for the CDR3 is TGTGCCAGTAGTATGTCCAGGATGAACACTGAAGCTTTCTTT. It encodes CASSMSRMNTEAFF.

As to this clonotype: A read error may be the cause here, since a much bigger clone is one base away. V is TRBV5-8 and J is TRBJ2-1; no firm D call. Germline assignment: CDR1 SGHTS and CDR2 YDEGEE. This CDR3 spans 19 amino acids. CDR3 amino acids: CVSSLAHGGKGITYNEQFF. The CDR3 DNA follows: TGTGTCAGCAGCTTGGCCCATGGTGGAAAAGGGATCACGTACAATGAGCAGTTCTTC.